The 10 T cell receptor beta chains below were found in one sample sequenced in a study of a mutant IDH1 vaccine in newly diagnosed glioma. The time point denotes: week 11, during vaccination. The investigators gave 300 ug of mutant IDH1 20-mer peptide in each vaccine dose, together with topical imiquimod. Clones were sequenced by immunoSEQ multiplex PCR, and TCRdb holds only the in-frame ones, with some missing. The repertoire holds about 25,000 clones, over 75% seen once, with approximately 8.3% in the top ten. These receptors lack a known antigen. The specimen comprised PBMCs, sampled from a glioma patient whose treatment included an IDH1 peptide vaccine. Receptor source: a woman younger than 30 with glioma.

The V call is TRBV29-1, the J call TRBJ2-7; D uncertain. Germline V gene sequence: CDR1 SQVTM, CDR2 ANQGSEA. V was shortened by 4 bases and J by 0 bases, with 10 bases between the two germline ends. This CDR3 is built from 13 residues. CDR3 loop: CSVGLMTSYEQYF. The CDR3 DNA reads TGCAGCGTTGGCCTGATGACCTCCTACGAGCAGTACTTC.

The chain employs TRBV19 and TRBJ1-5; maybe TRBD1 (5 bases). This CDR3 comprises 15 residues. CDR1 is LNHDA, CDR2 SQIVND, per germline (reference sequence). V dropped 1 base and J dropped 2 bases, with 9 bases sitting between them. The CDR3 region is CASSIAGTGNQPQHF. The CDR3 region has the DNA TGTGCCAGTAGTATAGCCGGGACGGGCAATCAGCCCCAGCATTTT.

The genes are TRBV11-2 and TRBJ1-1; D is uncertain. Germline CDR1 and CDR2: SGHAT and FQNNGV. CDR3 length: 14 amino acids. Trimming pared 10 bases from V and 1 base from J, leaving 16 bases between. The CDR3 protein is CATVRETANTEAFF. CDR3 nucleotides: TGTGCCACCGTCCGAGAGACGGCGAACACTGAAGCTTTCTTT.

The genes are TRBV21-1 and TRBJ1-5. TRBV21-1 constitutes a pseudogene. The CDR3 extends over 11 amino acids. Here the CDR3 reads CASSKPQPQHF. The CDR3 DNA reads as TGTGCCAGCAGCAAACCTCAGCCCCAGCATTTT.

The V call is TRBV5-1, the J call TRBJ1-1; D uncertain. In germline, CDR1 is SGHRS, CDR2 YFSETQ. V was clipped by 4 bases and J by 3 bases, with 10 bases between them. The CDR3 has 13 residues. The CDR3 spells CASSLPQDTEAFF. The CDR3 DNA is TGCGCCAGCAGCCTCCCGCAGGACACTGAAGCTTTCTTT.

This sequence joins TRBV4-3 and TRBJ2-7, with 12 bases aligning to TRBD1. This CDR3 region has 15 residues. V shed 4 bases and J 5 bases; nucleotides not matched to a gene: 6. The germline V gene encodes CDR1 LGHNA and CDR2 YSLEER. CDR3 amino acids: CASSPRDRGHNEQYF. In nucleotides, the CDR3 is TGCGCCAGCAGCCCCCGGGACAGGGGGCACAACGAGCAGTACTTC.

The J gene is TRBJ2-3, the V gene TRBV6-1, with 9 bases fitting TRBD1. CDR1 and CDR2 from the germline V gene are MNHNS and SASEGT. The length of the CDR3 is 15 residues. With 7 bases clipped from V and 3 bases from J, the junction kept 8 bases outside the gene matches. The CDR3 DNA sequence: TGTGCCAGCACCCGACAGGGGGTGGGGACAGATACGCAGTATTTT. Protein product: CASTRQGVGTDTQYF.

This CDR3 is CASSQDRTPYSNQPQHF. The DNA for the CDR3 is TGCGCCAGCAGCCAAGATCGCACACCTTATAGCAATCAGCCCCAGCATTTT. The rearrangement uses TRBV4-1 and TRBJ1-5; D gene uncertain. This CDR3 has 17 residues. The germline CDR1 and CDR2 sequences are MGHRA and YSYEKL. V lost 0 bases to trimming and J lost 0 bases, with 12 bases between them.

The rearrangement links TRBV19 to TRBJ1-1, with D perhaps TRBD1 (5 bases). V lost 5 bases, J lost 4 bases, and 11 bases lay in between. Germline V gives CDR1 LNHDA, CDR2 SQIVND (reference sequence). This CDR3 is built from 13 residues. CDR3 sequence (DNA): TGTGCCAGTAGTTTGGGGGAAGGCACTGAAGCTTTCTTT. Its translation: CASSLGEGTEAFF.

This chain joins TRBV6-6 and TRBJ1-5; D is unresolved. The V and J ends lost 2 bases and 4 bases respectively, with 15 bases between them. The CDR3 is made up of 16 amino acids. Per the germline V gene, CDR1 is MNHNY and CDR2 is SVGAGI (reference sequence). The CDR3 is CASSYTLGRENQPQHF. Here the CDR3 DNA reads TGTGCCAGCAGTTACACCTTAGGACGGGAGAATCAGCCCCAGCATTTT.